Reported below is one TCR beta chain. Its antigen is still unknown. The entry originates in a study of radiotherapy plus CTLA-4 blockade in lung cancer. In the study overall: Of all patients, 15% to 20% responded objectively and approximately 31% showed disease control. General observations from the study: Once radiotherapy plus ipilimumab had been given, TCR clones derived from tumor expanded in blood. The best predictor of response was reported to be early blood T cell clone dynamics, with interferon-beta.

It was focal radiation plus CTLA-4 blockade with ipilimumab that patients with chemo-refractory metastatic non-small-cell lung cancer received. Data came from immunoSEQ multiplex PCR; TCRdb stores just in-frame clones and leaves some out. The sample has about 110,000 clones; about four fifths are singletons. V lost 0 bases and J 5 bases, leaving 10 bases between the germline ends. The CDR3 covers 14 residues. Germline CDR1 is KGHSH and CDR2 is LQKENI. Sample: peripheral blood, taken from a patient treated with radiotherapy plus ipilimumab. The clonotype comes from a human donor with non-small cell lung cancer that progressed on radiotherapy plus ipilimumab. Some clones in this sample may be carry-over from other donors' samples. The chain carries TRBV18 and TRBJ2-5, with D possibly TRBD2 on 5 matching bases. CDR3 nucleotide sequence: TGTGCCAGCTCACCACCCGACGGGAAGGAGACCCAGTACTTC. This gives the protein CASSPPDGKETQYF.